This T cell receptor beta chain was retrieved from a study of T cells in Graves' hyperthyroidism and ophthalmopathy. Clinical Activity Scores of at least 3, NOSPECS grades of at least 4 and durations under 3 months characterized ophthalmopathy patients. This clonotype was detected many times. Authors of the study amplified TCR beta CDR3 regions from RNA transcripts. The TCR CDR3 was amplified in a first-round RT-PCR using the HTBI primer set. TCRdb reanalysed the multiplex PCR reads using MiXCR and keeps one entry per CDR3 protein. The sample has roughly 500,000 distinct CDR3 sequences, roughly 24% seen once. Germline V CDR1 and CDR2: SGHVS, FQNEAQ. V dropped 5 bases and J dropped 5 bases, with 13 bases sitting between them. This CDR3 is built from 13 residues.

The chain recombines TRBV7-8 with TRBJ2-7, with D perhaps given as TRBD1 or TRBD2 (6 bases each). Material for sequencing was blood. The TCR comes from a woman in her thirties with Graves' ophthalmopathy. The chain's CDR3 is CASSPFGGHEQYF. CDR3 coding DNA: TGTGCCAGCAGCCCTTTTGGGGGGCACGAGCAGTACTTC.